This T cell receptor (beta chain) originates from a study of T cells after yellow fever vaccination. One entry per CDR3 protein results from TCRdb running MiXCR on the 5' RACE reads. The profile shows approximately 70,000 distinct CDR3 sequences, just over 6.5% of them singletons. Germline V gene lookup returns CDR1 SGHKS and CDR2 YYEKEE (reference sequence). V was pared by 2 bases and J by 2 bases, with 14 bases between. The CDR3 sequence is 16 residues long. The rearrangement uses TRBV5-5 and TRBJ1-5, with D unresolved. Sequenced here: CD8+ T cells sorted from PBMCs, sampled roughly seven weeks after the first yellow fever vaccination. The receptor was isolated from a young man who received the YFV17D yellow fever vaccine. CDR3 DNA: TGTGCCAGCAGCTTTCGATACGGGTTCGGCAATCAGCCCCAGCATTTT. Protein product: CASSFRYGFGNQPQHF.